This TCR beta chain was captured by sequencing in a study of cytotoxic CD8 clonotypes in ibrutinib-treated CLL. Method: immunoSEQ multiplex PCR; TCRdb's copy keeps in-frame clones and lacks some. The sample includes hundreds of thousands of clones, 70% seen only once; the top ten take about 16%. Turning to this clone: Its cognate antigen is unknown.

Broader study findings: There were few public clonotypes, and on treatment they contracted or stayed stable.

This CDR3 is 14 amino acids long. The V and J ends lost 3 bases and 5 bases, in that order; junction bases with no gene match: 5. Germline loops: CDR1 SGHRS, CDR2 YFSETQ. The sequences come from PBMCs, collected after 24 months of ibrutinib treatment. The TCR comes from a human donor with chronic lymphocytic leukemia. The J gene is TRBJ2-7, the V gene TRBV5-1; 10 bases map to TRBD1. CDR3 protein: CASSSGQGFDEQYF. Written as DNA, the CDR3 is TGCGCCAGCAGCTCGGGACAGGGGTTCGACGAGCAGTACTTC. The full variable domain, rest sourced from reference TRBV5-1 and TRBJ2-7, is KAGVTQTPRYLIKTRGQQVTLSCSPISGHRSVSWYQQTPGQGLQFLFEYFSETQRNKGNFPGRFSGRQFSNSRSEMNVSTLELGDSALYLCASSSGQGFDEQYFGPGTRLTVT.